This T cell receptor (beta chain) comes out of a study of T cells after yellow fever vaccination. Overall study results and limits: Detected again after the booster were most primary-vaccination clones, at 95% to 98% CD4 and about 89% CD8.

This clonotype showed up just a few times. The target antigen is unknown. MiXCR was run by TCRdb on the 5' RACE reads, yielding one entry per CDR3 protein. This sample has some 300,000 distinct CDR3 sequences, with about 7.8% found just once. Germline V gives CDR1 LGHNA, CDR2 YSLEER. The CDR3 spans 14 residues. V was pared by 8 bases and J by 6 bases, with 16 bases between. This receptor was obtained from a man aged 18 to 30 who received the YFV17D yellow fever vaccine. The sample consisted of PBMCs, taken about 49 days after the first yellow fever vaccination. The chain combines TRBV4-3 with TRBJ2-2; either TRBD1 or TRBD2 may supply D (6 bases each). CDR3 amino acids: CASGGHPGAGELFF. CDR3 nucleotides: TGCGCCAGCGGGGGACACCCGGGAGCCGGGGAGCTGTTTTTT.